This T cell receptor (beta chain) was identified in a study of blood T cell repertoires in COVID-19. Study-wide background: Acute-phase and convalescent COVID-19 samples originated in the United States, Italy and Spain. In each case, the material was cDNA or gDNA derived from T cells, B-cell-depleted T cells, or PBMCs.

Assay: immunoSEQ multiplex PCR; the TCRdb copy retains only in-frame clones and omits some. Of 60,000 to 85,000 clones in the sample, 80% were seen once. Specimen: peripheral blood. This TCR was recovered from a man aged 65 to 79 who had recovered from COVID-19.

CDR3 sequence: CAWIKDRADTQYF. In nucleotides, the CDR3 is TGTGCCTGGATCAAAGACAGGGCAGATACGCAGTATTTT. The chain links TRBV30 to TRBJ2-3; 7 nucleotides match TRBD1. The CDR3 extends over 13 amino acids. Looked up from germline, CDR1 is GTSNPN and CDR2 is SVGIG (reference sequence). With V trimmed by 4 bases and J by 4 bases, 5 bases remained unmatched.